Below, one T cell receptor beta chain is given with its context. Its target is unknown. The data were taken from a study of OX40 agonist ivuxolimab in advanced cancers. The study, taken as a whole, reports: At doses 0.1 to 3.0 mg/kg, CD4+ and CD8+ clones expanded. Normalized expansion of T-cell clones was also low for some nonresponders.

Assay used: immunoSEQ multiplex PCR; TCRdb lists only in-frame clones, some missing. The sample lists over 55,000 clones, approximately 83% seen once, with approximately 0.63% in the top ten. The CDR3 contains 14 residues. CDR1 MGHRA and CDR2 YSYEKL come from the germline V gene. Trimming pared 4 bases from V and 6 bases from J, leaving 13 bases between. The chain carries TRBV4-1 and TRBJ2-1, with no clear D. The sequencing here drew on CD4+ or CD8+ T cells sorted from blood, taken in a trial of the OX40 agonist ivuxolimab. This receptor was obtained from an adult with an advanced solid tumor such as melanoma, head and neck, liver or kidney cancer. The CDR3 spells CASSRQLLSNEQFF. DNA of the CDR3: TGCGCCAGCAGCCGACAACTACTCTCCAATGAGCAGTTCTTC.